The following is a T cell receptor beta chain sequence with its context. Its antigen is currently unknown. This specimen comes from a study of blood T cells in healthy people across ages. Findings of the study overall: Expanded clonotype shifts may have been confounded, as the donors had an unknown CMV status.

PCR was performed a second time for about 7 to 11 cycles using a sample-barcoded 5' primer and a J-beta primer mix. TCRdb itself ran the 5' RACE reads through MiXCR, one entry per CDR3 protein. The sample shows 1 million or so distinct CDR3 sequences, approximately 26% of them seen only once. Trimming shortened V by 6 bases and J by 1 base, and 31 bases separated the two germline ends. Germline lookup yields CDR1 DFQATT and CDR2 SNEGSKA (reference sequence). The CDR3 length is 20 residues. The sample also formed part of further work on T cells of mothers and their children.

The sequence was collected from a girl aged 2 to 10 in good health. Sequenced sample: blood. This sequence joins TRBV20-1 and TRBJ2-1; TRBD1 might be the D (5 bases). CDR3 region: CSAPAPEIDYFKGSYNEQFF. The CDR3 bases are TGCAGTGCCCCAGCCCCCGAGATCGATTACTTTAAGGGGTCCTACAATGAGCAGTTCTTC.